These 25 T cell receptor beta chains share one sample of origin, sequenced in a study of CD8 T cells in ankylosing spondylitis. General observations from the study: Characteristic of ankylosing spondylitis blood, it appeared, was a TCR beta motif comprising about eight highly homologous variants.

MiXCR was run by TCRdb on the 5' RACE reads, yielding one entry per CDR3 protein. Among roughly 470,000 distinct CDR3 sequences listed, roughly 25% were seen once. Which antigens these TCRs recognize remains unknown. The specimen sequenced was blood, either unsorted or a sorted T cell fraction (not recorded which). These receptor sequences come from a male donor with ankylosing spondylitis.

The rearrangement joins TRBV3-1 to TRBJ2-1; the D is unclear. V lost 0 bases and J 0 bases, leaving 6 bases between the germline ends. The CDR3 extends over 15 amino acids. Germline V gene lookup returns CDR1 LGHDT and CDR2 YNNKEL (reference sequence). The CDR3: CASSQETSSYNEQFF. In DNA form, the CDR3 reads TGTGCCAGCAGCCAAGAGACGAGCTCCTACAATGAGCAGTTCTTC.

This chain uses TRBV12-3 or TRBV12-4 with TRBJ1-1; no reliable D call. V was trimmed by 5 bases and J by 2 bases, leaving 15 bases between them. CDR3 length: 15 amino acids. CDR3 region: CASSPPEGPNTEAFF. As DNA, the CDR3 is TGTGCCAGCAGTCCCCCTGAAGGGCCCAACACTGAAGCTTTCTTT.

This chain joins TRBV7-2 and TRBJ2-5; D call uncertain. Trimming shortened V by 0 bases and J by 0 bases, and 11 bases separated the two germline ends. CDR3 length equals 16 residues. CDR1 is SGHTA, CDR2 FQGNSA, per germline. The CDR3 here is CASSLALAMDQETQYF. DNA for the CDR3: TGTGCCAGCAGCTTAGCGCTTGCTATGGACCAAGAGACCCAGTACTTC.

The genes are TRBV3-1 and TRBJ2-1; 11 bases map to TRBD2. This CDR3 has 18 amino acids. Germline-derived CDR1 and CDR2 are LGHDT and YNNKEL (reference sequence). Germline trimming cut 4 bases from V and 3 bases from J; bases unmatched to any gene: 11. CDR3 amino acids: CASSRKGLAGGFYNEQFF. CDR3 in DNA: TGTGCCAGCAGCCGGAAGGGGCTAGCGGGAGGTTTCTACAATGAGCAGTTCTTC.

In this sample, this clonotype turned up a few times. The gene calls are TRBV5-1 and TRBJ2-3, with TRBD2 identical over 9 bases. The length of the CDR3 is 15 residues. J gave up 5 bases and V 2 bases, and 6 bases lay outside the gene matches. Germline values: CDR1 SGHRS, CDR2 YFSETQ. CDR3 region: CASSFRGTSLDTQYF. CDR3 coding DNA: TGCGCCAGCAGCTTCCGAGGGACTAGCCTAGATACGCAGTATTTT.

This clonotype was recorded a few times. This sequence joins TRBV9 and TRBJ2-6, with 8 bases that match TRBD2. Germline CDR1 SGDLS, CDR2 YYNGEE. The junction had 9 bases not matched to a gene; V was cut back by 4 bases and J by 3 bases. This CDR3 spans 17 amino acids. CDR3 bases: TGTGCCAGCAGCAAAAGGACTAGCCCCTATGGGGCCAACGTCCTGACTTTC. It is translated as CASSKRTSPYGANVLTF.

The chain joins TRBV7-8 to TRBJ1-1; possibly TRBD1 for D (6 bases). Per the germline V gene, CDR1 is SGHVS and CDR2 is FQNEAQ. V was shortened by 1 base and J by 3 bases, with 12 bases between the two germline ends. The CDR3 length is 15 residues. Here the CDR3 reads CASSLVWGADTEAFF. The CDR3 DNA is TGTGCCAGCAGCTTAGTCTGGGGGGCGGACACTGAAGCTTTCTTT.

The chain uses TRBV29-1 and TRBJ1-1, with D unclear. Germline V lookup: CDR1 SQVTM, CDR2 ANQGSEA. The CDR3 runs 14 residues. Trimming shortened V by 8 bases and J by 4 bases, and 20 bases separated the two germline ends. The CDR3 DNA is TGCAGCCTACGAGGAGGCCCCGCAGGCACTGAAGCTTTCTTT. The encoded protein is CSLRGGPAGTEAFF. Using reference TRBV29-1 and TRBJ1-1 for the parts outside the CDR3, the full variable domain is SAVISQKPSRDICQRGTSLTIQCQVDSQVTMMFWYRQQPGQSLTLIATANQGSEATYESGFVIDKFPISRPNLTFSTLTVSNMSPEDSSIYLCSLRGGPAGTEAFFGQGTRLTVV.

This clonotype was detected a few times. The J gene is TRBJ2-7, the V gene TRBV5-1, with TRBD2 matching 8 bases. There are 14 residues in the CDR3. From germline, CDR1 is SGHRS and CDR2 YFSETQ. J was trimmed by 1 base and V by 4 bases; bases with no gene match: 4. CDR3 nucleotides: TGCGCCAGCAGCCAGACTAGCGTGTCCTACGAGCAGTACTTC. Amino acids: CASSQTSVSYEQYF.

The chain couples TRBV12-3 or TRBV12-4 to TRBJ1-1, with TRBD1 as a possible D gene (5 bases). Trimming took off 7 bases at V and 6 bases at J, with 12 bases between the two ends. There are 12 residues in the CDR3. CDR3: CASTAPGSEAFF. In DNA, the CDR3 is TGTGCCAGCACCGCCCCAGGGTCTGAAGCTTTCTTT.

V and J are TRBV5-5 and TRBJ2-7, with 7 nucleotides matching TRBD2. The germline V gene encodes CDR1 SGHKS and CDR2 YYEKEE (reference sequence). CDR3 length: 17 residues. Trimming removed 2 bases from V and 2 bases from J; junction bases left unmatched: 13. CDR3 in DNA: TGTGCCAGCAGCTTTGGGGGGGAAGAGGGAGCGGCCTACGAGCAGTACTTC. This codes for CASSFGGEEGAAYEQYF.

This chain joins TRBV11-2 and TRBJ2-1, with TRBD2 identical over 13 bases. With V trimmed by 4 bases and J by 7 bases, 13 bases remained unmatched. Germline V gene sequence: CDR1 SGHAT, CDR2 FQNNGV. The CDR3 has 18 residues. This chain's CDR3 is CASSSTFTSGRAQNEQFF. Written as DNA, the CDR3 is TGTGCCAGCAGCTCCACTTTTACTAGCGGGAGGGCCCAGAATGAGCAGTTCTTC.

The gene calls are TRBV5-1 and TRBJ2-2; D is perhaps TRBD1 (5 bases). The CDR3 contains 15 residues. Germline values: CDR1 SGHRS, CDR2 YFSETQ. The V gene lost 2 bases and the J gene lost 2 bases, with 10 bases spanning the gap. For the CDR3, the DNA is TGCGCCAGCAGCTTAGACAGTCCTAACACCGGGGAGCTGTTTTTT. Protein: CASSLDSPNTGELFF.

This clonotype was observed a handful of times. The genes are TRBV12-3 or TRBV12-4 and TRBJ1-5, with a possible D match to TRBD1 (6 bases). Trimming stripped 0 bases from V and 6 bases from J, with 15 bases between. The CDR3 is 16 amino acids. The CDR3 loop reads CASSLALGGSGQPQHF. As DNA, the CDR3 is TGTGCCAGCAGTTTAGCGCTGGGGGGCTCGGGTCAGCCCCAGCATTTT.

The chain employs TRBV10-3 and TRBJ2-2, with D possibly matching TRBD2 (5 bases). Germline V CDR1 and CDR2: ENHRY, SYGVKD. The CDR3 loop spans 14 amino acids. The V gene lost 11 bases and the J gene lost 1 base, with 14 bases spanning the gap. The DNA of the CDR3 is TGTGCCTCCGCCCCCGAGGGGAACACCGGGGAGCTGTTTTTT. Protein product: CASAPEGNTGELFF.

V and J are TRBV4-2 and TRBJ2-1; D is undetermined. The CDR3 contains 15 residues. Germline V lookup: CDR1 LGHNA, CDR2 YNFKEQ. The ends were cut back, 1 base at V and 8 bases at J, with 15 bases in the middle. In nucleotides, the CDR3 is TGTGCCAGCAGCCAAGTGGGGTCAGACTTGGATGAGCAGTTCTTC. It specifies CASSQVGSDLDEQFF.

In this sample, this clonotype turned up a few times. Written as DNA, the CDR3 is TGTGCCAGCAGCTTAAGTACGAAGGGTAACACTGAAGCTTTCTTT. This translates into CASSLSTKGNTEAFF. This sequence joins TRBV7-9 and TRBJ1-1; unclear D gene. V lost 2 bases, J lost 2 bases, and 12 bases lay in between. Germline CDR1 and CDR2: SEHNR and FQNEAQ (reference sequence). The length of the CDR3 is 15 residues.

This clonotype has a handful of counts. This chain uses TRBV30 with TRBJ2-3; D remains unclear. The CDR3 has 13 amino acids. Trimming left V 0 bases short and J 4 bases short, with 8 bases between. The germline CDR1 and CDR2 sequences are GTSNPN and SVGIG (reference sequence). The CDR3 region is CAWSVLKADTQYF. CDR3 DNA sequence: TGTGCCTGGAGTGTATTGAAGGCAGATACGCAGTATTTT.

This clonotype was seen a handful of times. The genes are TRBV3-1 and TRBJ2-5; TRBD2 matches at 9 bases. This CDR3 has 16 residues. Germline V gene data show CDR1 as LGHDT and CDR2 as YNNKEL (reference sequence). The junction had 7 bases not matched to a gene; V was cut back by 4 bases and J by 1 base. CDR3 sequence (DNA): TGTGCCAGCAGCCGACGACTAGCGGCCCTCCAAGAGACCCAGTACTTC. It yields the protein CASSRRLAALQETQYF.

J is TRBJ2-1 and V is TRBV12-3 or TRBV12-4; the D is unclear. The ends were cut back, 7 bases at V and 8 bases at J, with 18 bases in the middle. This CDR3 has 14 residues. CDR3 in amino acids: CASNDQFPYHEQFF. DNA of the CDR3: TGTGCCAGCAACGACCAGTTCCCTTACCATGAGCAGTTCTTC.

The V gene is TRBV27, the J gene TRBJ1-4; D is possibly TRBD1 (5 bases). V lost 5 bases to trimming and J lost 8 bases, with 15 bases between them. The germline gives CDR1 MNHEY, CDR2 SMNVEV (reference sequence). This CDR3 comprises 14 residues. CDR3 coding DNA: TGTGCCAGCAGTACACGACAGAGACAGGAAAAACTGTTTTTT. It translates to CASSTRQRQEKLFF.

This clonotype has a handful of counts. The CDR3 DNA reads as TGTGCCAGCAGTTTCCCCGGACAGGCGAACACTGAAGCTTTCTTT. Protein: CASSFPGQANTEAFF. The J gene is TRBJ1-1, the V gene TRBV28; 7 nucleotides line up with TRBD1. The V gene end was trimmed by 3 bases and the J gene end by 1 base; junction bases not matched to a gene: 5. Germline V gene data show CDR1 as MDHEN and CDR2 as SYDVKM. The CDR3 sequence is 15 residues long.

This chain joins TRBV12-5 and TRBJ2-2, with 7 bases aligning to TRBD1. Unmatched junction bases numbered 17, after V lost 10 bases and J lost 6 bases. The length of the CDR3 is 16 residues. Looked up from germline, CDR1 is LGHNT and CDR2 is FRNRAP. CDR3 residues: CATYWRETGFSGELFF. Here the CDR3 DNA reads TGTGCTACCTACTGGCGAGAGACAGGGTTTTCCGGGGAGCTGTTTTTT. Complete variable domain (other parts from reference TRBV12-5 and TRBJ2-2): DARVTQTPRHKVTEMGQEVTMRCQPILGHNTVFWYRQTMMQGLELLAYFRNRAPLDDSGMPKDRFSAEMPDATLATLKIQPSEPRDSAVYFCATYWRETGFSGELFFGEGSRLTVL.

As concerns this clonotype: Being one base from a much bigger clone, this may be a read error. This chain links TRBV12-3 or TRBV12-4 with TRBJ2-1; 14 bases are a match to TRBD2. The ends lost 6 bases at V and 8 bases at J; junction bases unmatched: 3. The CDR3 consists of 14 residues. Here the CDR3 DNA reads TGTGCCAGCAGACGACTAGCGGGAGGGCATGAGCAGTTCTTC. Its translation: CASRRLAGGHEQFF.

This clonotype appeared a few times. This chain's CDR3 is CASSYGTSGYTDTQYF. CDR3 coding DNA: TGCGCCAGCAGCTACGGGACTAGCGGGTACACAGATACGCAGTATTTT. The chain carries TRBV5-1 and TRBJ2-3; TRBD2 agrees at 12 bases. The CDR3 has 16 amino acids. V lost 3 bases to trimming and J lost 2 bases; unmatched junction nucleotides: 4. Germline CDR1 is SGHRS and CDR2 is YFSETQ.